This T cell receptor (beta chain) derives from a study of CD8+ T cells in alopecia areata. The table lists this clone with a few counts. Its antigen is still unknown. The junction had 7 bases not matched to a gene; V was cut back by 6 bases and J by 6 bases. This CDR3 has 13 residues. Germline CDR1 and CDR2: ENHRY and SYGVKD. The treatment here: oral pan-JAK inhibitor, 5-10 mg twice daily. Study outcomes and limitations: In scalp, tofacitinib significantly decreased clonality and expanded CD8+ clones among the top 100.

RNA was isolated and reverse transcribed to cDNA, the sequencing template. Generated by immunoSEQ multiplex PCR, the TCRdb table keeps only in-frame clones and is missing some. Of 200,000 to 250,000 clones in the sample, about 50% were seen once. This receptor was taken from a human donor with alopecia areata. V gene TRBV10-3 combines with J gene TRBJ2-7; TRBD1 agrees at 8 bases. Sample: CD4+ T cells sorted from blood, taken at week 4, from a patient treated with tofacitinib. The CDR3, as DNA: TGTGCCATCAGCCAAGCCGACAGGGGCGAGCAGTACTTC. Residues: CAISQADRGEQYF.